Presented here are 32 T cell receptor beta chains from one specimen sequenced in a study of T cell repertoires in cytomegalovirus infection. TCRdb fed the reads into MiXCR, producing one record per CDR3 protein. The sample lists around 300,000 distinct CDR3 sequences; roughly 9.5% were seen once. The sample was PBMCs. Every receptor here comes from a human donor in good health (CMV status not recorded). Some clones in this sample may be carry-over from other donors' samples.

This clonotype appeared many times. In DNA, the CDR3 is TGTGCCAGCAGCCCGGGCCAGGGGCGGAACACCATATATTTT. Amino acid sequence: CASSPGQGRNTIYF. The chain has TRBV7-2 and TRBJ1-3, with D perhaps matching TRBD1 (6 bases). CDR3 size: 14 residues. V was shortened by 5 bases and J by 7 bases, with 15 bases between the two germline ends. The V gene's germline CDR1 is SGHTA and CDR2 FQGNSA.

The chain uses TRBV30 and TRBJ1-1; TRBD1 agrees at 8 bases. Germline lookup yields CDR1 GTSNPN and CDR2 SVGIG (reference sequence). The CDR3 spans 12 residues. V lost 5 bases to trimming and J lost 2 bases; unmatched junction nucleotides: 1. CDR3 nucleotide sequence: TGTGCCTGGGACAGGGGTAACACTGAAGCTTTCTTT. Its protein product is CAWDRGNTEAFF.

As regards this clonotype: As the CDR3 is not closed by the conserved phenylalanine or tryptophan, this likely results from a read error. The chain links TRBV6-2 or TRBV6-3 to TRBJ2-7; tentatively, D is TRBD1 or TRBD2 (5 bases each). Germline loops: CDR1 MNHEY, CDR2 SVGEGT. Trimming cost V 4 bases and J 0 bases, with 13 bases left between them. The CDR3 runs 15 residues. The CDR3 reads CASSSDPGPSYEQYL. The CDR3 coding sequence is TGTGCCAGCAGTTCTGATCCGGGACCCTCCTACGAGCAGTACTTA.

This clonotype was seen at least ten times. The gene calls are TRBV2 and TRBJ2-1; TRBD2 aligns across 9 bases. CDR1 is SNHLY, CDR2 FYNNEI, per germline. The CDR3 consists of 14 residues. Trimming removed 6 bases from V and 9 bases from J; junction bases left unmatched: 9. CDR3 region: CASRAGLAGPEQFF. The CDR3 DNA sequence: TGTGCCAGCAGGGCTGGGCTAGCGGGACCTGAGCAGTTCTTC.

The table lists this clonotype with a few counts. This chain connects TRBV5-8 to TRBJ2-7; D possibly corresponds to TRBD2 (6 bases). The CDR3 runs to 13 residues. Trimming removed 10 bases from V and 2 bases from J, with 16 bases in between. Germline V gene lookup returns CDR1 SGHTS and CDR2 YDEGEE. The DNA for the CDR3 is TGTGCCCCCAGGGACTCGGGGACCTACGAGCAGTACTTC. This sequence encodes CAPRDSGTYEQYF.

This clonotype was seen ten or more times. V and J are TRBV7-6 and TRBJ2-1, with 11 bases aligning to TRBD2. Germline V gene sequence: CDR1 SGHVS, CDR2 FNYEAQ. This CDR3 has 17 residues. The J segment lost 7 bases and the V segment lost 1 base, leaving 9 bases of the junction unmatched. DNA of the CDR3: TGTGCCAGCAGCTTAGGTAGCGGGGGGGCCTGGGGAAATGAGCAGTTCTTC. It is translated as CASSLGSGGAWGNEQFF. Supplemented by reference TRBV7-6 and TRBJ2-1, the full variable domain reads GAGVSQSPRYKVTKRGQDVALRCDPISGHVSLYWYRQALGQGPEFLTYFNYEAQQDKSGLPNDRFSAERPEGSISTLTIQRTEQRDSAMYRCASSLGSGGAWGNEQFFGPGTRLTVL.

In this sample, this clonotype is medium-sized. DNA for the CDR3: TGTGCCAGCGGCCGGGGCTACAATCAGCCCCAGCATTTT. This encodes CASGRGYNQPQHF. This chain uses TRBV6-1 with TRBJ1-5, with D possibly matching TRBD1 (5 bases). CDR1 is MNHNS and CDR2 is SASEGT in the germline V gene. The CDR3 is 13 amino acids. The germline V and J ends were trimmed by 8 bases and 3 bases, with 11 bases remaining between them.

The gene calls are TRBV6-6 and TRBJ1-1; D ambiguous. V was trimmed by 7 bases and J by 1 base, leaving 13 bases between them. Germline CDR1 and CDR2: MNHNY and SVGAGI (reference sequence). The CDR3 is made up of 14 amino acids. The CDR3 region is CASTLTTENTEAFF. The CDR3 nucleotides read TGTGCCAGCACCCTAACTACAGAGAACACTGAAGCTTTCTTT.

Ten or more counts support this clonotype. V and J are TRBV7-2 and TRBJ1-1, with 7 positions matching TRBD1. Losses at the gene ends were 5 bases for V and 4 bases for J; bases not matched to a gene: 13. The CDR3 has 16 residues. The germline V gene has CDR1 SGHTA and CDR2 FQGNSA. The DNA of the CDR3 is TGTGCCAGCAGCATCGACAGGGTCTCCCGAGGCACTGAAGCTTTCTTT. Translated: CASSIDRVSRGTEAFF.

This clonotype has ten or more counts. The chain employs TRBV6-2 or TRBV6-3 and TRBJ2-7, with 11 bases identical to TRBD1. Germline V gene data show CDR1 as MNHEY and CDR2 as SVGEGT. Trimming cost V 0 bases and J 5 bases; bases outside gene matches: 3. The CDR3 covers 15 residues. CDR3 DNA: TGTGCCAGCAGTTACTCGAGGACAGGGGGCAACGAGCAGTACTTC. Translated: CASSYSRTGGNEQYF.

The V gene is TRBV7-8, the J gene TRBJ1-2; D unresolved. V dropped 2 bases and J dropped 4 bases, with 14 bases sitting between them. This CDR3 has 15 residues. CDR1 is SGHVS, CDR2 FQNEAQ, per germline. The CDR3 spells CASSLMREDGYGYTF. The CDR3, as DNA: TGTGCCAGCAGCTTAATGCGGGAGGACGGCTATGGCTACACCTTC.

This chain joins TRBV9 and TRBJ1-3, with a possible D match to TRBD1 (6 bases). V shed 4 bases and J shed 2 bases, with 16 bases lying between them. CDR3 length: 16 amino acids. Germline CDR1 SGDLS, CDR2 YYNGEE. CDR3 DNA sequence: TGTGCCAGCAGCTCCCAGACAGGAATAACTGGAAACACCATATATTTT. It codes for CASSSQTGITGNTIYF.

This clonotype was detected only a few times. The CDR3 sequence: CASSLVELHQFF. The CDR3 region has the DNA TGTGCCAGCAGCTTAGTCGAGTTGCATCAGTTCTTC. V is TRBV7-2 and J is TRBJ2-1, with D uncertain. Germline values: CDR1 SGHTA, CDR2 FQGNSA. Trimming took 1 base from V and 13 from J, leaving 11 bases between them. CDR3 length equals 12 residues. Together with reference TRBV7-2 and TRBJ2-1, the CDR3 gives the full variable domain: GAGVSQSPSNKVTEKGKDVELRCDPISGHTALYWYRQSLGQGLEFLIYFQGNSAPDKSGLPSDRFSAERTGGSVSTLTIQRTQQEDSAVYLCASSLVELHQFFGPGTRLTVL.

The rearrangement uses TRBV6-5 and TRBJ1-1; D is undetermined. This CDR3 is 15 amino acids long. The V gene's germline CDR1 is MNHEY and CDR2 SVGAGI. Trimming removed 3 bases at V and 6 bases at J, with 17 bases between. CDR3 loop: CASSYFRAEGPEAFF. In DNA form, the CDR3 reads TGTGCCAGCAGTTATTTCCGAGCCGAAGGTCCTGAAGCTTTCTTT.

This clonotype showed up many times. The J gene is TRBJ2-5, the V gene TRBV7-9, with D uncertain. The V end was cut by 4 bases, the J end by 1 base, with 25 bases between. This CDR3 contains 19 residues. CDR1 SEHNR and CDR2 FQNEAQ come from the germline V gene (reference sequence). The CDR3 reads CASSSPPEFPKTLQETQYF. CDR3 nucleotides: TGTGCCAGCAGCTCCCCCCCGGAATTTCCCAAGACCCTCCAAGAGACCCAGTACTTC.

This clonotype was counted ten times or more. The J gene is TRBJ2-5, the V gene TRBV7-6; 7 bases agree with TRBD1. The CDR3 length is 15 residues. V was clipped by 4 bases and J by 0 bases; unmatched bases: 5. Germline lookup yields CDR1 SGHVS and CDR2 FNYEAQ. The CDR3 sequence is CASSSLQGYQETQYF. CDR3 in DNA: TGTGCCAGCAGCTCCCTACAGGGGTACCAAGAGACCCAGTACTTC.

Ten or more counts support this clonotype. The junction departs from germline at one end; a sequencing error may be responsible. V is TRBV28 and J is TRBJ2-3, with D tentatively TRBD2 (5 bases). The CDR3 is 13 amino acids. Germline lookup yields CDR1 MDHEN and CDR2 SYDVKM. The CDR3 region is CASRLGGADTQYF. The CDR3 DNA reads as TGTGCCAGCCGTTTAGGAGGAGCGGATACGCAGTATTTT.

The genes are TRBV7-3 and TRBJ2-2; 11 bases line up with TRBD2. CDR3 length: 15 amino acids. V trimming: 5 bases; J trimming: 6 bases; junction bases outside the gene matches: 5. CDR1 and CDR2 (germline): SGHTA, FQGTGA. The CDR3 DNA is TGTGCCAGCAGCCCTAGCGGGGGGATGTCCGGGGAGCTGTTTTTT. Translation: CASSPSGGMSGELFF. The variable domain in full, completed from reference TRBV7-3 and TRBJ2-2, reads GAGVSQTPSNKVTEKGKYVELRCDPISGHTALYWYRQSLGQGPEFLIYFQGTGAADDSGLPNDRFFAVRPEGSVSTLKIQRTERGDSAVYLCASSPSGGMSGELFFGEGSRLTVL.

This clonotype was seen only a few times. This chain uses TRBV19 with TRBJ2-2, with D unresolved. V was cut by 1 base and J by 9 bases, with 9 bases left in between. The CDR3 spans 13 residues. Per germline, CDR1 LNHDA and CDR2 SQIVND (reference sequence). This CDR3 is CASSIGDLRELFF. The DNA of the CDR3 is TGTGCCAGTAGTATAGGGGATCTGCGGGAGCTGTTTTTT.

The gene calls are TRBV10-3 and TRBJ2-1; D is perhaps TRBD1 (6 bases). Per germline, CDR1 ENHRY and CDR2 SYGVKD. Deletions cut 2 bases from V and 0 bases from J, with 8 bases between. The CDR3 extends over 15 amino acids. The CDR3 DNA reads TGTGCCATCAGTGAGACAGGGAGCTCCTACAATGAGCAGTTCTTC. It specifies CAISETGSSYNEQFF.

The CDR3 DNA sequence: TGTGCCAGCAGCTTATTCCGAGCGGCGAACACCGGGGAGCTGTTTTTT. Amino acid sequence: CASSLFRAANTGELFF. This chain links TRBV7-2 with TRBJ2-2, with a weak D call TRBD2 (5 bases). The length of the CDR3 is 16 residues. Germline CDR1 is SGHTA and CDR2 is FQGNSA. V lost 2 bases and J lost 0, with 10 bases in between.

The table lists this clonotype with a few counts. The chain uses TRBV15 and TRBJ1-2, with 7 bases that match TRBD1. V was clipped by 4 bases and J by 6 bases; unmatched bases: 17. Per germline, CDR1 LNHNV and CDR2 YYDKDF (reference sequence). The CDR3 extends over 17 amino acids. DNA for the CDR3: TGTGCCACCAGCACCAGACTGCAGATGACAGGGACTCATGGCTACACCTTC. It codes for CATSTRLQMTGTHGYTF.

Many counts were recorded for this clonotype. This sequence joins TRBV20-1 and TRBJ2-2; D is unclear. Germline V gene data show CDR1 as DFQATT and CDR2 as SNEGSKA (reference sequence). CDR3 length: 17 amino acids. Trimming cost V 0 bases and J 3 bases, with 17 bases left between them. CDR3 coding DNA: TGCAGTGCTAGAGACCCCTTTGAGCGACCAGACACCGGGGAGCTGTTTTTT. Its protein is CSARDPFERPDTGELFF.

As to this clonotype: Given a much more abundant clone one base away, this may be a read error. The chain uses TRBV7-6 and TRBJ2-7, with TRBD2 matching over 8 bases. CDR3 length: 14 residues. Germline CDR1 and CDR2: SGHVS and FNYEAQ. The CDR3 spells CVSRVGSGTSEQYF. The DNA of the CDR3 is TGTGTCAGCAGGGTGGGTAGCGGGACGAGCGAGCAGTACTTC.

CDR3 amino acids: CASSRGTGGYEQYF. CDR3 in DNA: TGTGCCAGCAGCCGAGGGACAGGGGGTTACGAGCAGTACTTC. The rearrangement links TRBV7-9 to TRBJ2-7; 11 bases map to TRBD1. The CDR3 is 14 residues long. The germline gives CDR1 SEHNR, CDR2 FQNEAQ (reference sequence). The junction had 4 bases not matched to a gene; V was cut back by 5 bases and J by 4 bases.

The chain is built from TRBV5-1 and TRBJ2-1, with 9 bases matching TRBD1. The CDR3 totals 16 residues. Germline V gene sequence: CDR1 SGHRS, CDR2 YFSETQ. Trimming at V came to 0 bases and at J to 6 bases, leaving 7 bases not matched to a gene. This CDR3 is CASSLEWTGVSNEQFF. In nucleotides, the CDR3 is TGCGCCAGCAGCTTGGAGTGGACAGGGGTTAGCAATGAGCAGTTCTTC.

The sample holds many counts of this clonotype. The gene calls are TRBV4-1 and TRBJ2-4, with TRBD1 identical over 11 bases. This CDR3 spans 13 amino acids. The germline V gene encodes CDR1 MGHRA and CDR2 YSYEKL. V dropped 4 bases and J dropped 8; count of bases not matched to a gene: 1. The CDR3: CASSPGQGDIQYF. The CDR3 nucleotides are TGCGCCAGCAGCCCGGGACAGGGGGACATTCAGTACTTC.

This clonotype was seen more than once but under ten times. This chain links TRBV7-3 with TRBJ2-1; the match to TRBD1 covers 12 bases. This CDR3 spans 18 amino acids. Germline V CDR1 and CDR2: SGHTA, FQGTGA. V lost 2 bases, J lost 5 bases, and 10 bases stayed unmatched. CDR3 DNA: TGTGCCAGCAGCTTAGAGGGACAGGGGGCGCGCATCAACAATGAGCAGTTCTTC. Residues: CASSLEGQGARINNEQFF.

This clonotype was seen many times. The CDR3 DNA sequence: TGTGCCAGCAGCTCAGGGGTGGGACACAATGAGCAGTTCTTC. This translates into CASSSGVGHNEQFF. The chain couples TRBV7-6 to TRBJ2-1, with TRBD1 as a possible D gene (6 bases). The CDR3 covers 14 residues. V dropped 4 bases and J dropped 5 bases, with 12 bases sitting between them. Per the germline V gene, CDR1 is SGHVS and CDR2 is FNYEAQ.

At least ten counts were recorded for this clonotype. V and J are TRBV6-2 or TRBV6-3 and TRBJ1-1; 7 nucleotides line up with TRBD1. Germline V gene sequence: CDR1 MNHEY, CDR2 SVGEGT. J lost 4 bases, V lost 7 bases, and 6 bases had no gene match. CDR3 length equals 13 residues. The CDR3 DNA reads TGTGCCAGCATCCGACAGGGAGTCACTGAAGCTTTCTTT. It yields the protein CASIRQGVTEAFF.

Many counts were recorded for this clonotype. The chain employs TRBV7-8 and TRBJ2-7, with D perhaps TRBD1 or TRBD2 (5 bases each). The CDR3 extends over 14 amino acids. Germline V gene lookup returns CDR1 SGHVS and CDR2 FQNEAQ. V lost 5 bases to trimming and J lost 1 base, with 12 bases between them. CDR3 bases: TGTGCCAGCAGCGGGACCCGACCTTCCTACGAGCAGTACTTC. This translates into CASSGTRPSYEQYF.

This clonotype was detected many times. This chain connects TRBV24-1 to TRBJ2-1; D unresolved. Germline V gene sequence: CDR1 KGHDR, CDR2 SFDVKD. Trimming stripped 6 bases from V and 9 bases from J, with 17 bases between. The CDR3 totals 14 residues. CDR3 residues: CATSKVETNGEQFF. CDR3 sequence (DNA): TGTGCCACCAGTAAGGTAGAGACAAACGGTGAGCAGTTCTTC.